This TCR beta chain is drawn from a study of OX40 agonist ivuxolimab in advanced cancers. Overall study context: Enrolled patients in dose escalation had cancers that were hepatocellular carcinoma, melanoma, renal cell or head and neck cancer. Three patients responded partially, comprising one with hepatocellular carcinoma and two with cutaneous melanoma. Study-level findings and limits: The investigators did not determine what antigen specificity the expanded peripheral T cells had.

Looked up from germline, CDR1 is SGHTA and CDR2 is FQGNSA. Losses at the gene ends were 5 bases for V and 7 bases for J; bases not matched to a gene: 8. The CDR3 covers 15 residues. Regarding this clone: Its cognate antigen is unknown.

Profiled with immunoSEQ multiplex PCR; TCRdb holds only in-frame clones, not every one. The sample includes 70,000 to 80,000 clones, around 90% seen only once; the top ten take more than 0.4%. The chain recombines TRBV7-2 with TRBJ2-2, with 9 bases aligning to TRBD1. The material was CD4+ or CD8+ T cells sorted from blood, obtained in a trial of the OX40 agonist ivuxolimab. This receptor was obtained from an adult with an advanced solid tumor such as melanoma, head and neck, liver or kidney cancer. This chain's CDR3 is CASSKGTGSVGELFF. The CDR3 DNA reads TGTGCCAGCAGCAAGGGGACAGGGTCTGTCGGGGAGCTGTTTTTT. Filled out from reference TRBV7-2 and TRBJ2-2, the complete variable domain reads GAGVSQSPSNKVTEKGKDVELRCDPISGHTALYWYRQSLGQGLEFLIYFQGNSAPDKSGLPSDRFSAERTGGSVSTLTIQRTQQEDSAVYLCASSKGTGSVGELFFGEGSRLTVL.